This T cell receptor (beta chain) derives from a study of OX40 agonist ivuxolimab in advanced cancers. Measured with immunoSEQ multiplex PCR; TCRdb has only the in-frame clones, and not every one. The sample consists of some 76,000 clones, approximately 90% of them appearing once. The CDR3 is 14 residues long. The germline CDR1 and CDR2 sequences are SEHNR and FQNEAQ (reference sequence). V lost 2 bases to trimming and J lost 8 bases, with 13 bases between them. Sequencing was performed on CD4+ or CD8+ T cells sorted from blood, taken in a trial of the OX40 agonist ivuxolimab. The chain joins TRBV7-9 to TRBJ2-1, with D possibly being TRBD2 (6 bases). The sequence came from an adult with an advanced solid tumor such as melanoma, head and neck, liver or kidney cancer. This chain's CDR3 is CASSLTSHGDEQFF. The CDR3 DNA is TGTGCCAGCAGCTTAACTAGCCATGGGGATGAGCAGTTCTTC.